What follows are 25 T cell receptor beta chains derived from one specimen sequenced in a study of T cell changes during pregnancy in multiple sclerosis. TCRdb's table, derived via immunoSEQ multiplex PCR, lists solely in-frame clones and lacks some. This sample has approximately 52,000 clones, with 92% found just once. The starting material was CD4+ T cells from peripheral blood mononuclear cells, obtained in the third trimester of pregnancy. The receptors were gathered from a female donor with multiple sclerosis, enrolled in a pregnancy study.

J is TRBJ2-6 and V is TRBV5-1; the match to TRBD2 covers 13 bases. Germline V gene data show CDR1 as SGHRS and CDR2 as YFSETQ. V dropped 4 bases and J dropped 0; count of bases not matched to a gene: 4. The CDR3 length is 18 residues. CDR3 bases: TGCGCCAGCAGCACGGGACTAGCGGGGTACTCTGGGGCCAACGTCCTGACTTTC. It yields the protein CASSTGLAGYSGANVLTF.

The rearrangement uses TRBV19 and TRBJ1-5, with unresolved D. The CDR3 consists of 12 residues. Germline CDR1 and CDR2: LNHDA and SQIVND (reference sequence). V lost 5 bases, J lost 4 bases, and 6 bases lay in between. Here the CDR3 reads CASSLRNQPQHF. The DNA of the CDR3 is TGTGCCAGTAGTCTGAGAAATCAGCCCCAGCATTTT.

This chain connects TRBV5-1 to TRBJ2-7; possibly TRBD2 for D (5 bases). Germline CDR1 reads SGHRS; CDR2 reads YFSETQ. V was cut by 0 bases and J by 6 bases, with 10 bases left in between. The CDR3 contains 13 residues. CDR3 protein: CASSLARGSEQYF. In nucleotides, the CDR3 is TGCGCCAGCAGCTTGGCCCGAGGGTCCGAGCAGTACTTC.

The table lists this clone with a few counts. The chain links TRBV28 to TRBJ2-7; the D gene is possibly TRBD2 (5 bases). This CDR3 is 15 amino acids long. V lost 4 bases and J 6 bases, leaving 19 bases between the germline ends. Germline CDR1 MDHEN, CDR2 SYDVKM. CDR3 protein: CASSSGRGPRGEQYF. CDR3 DNA: TGTGCCAGCAGTTCGGGTCGAGGGCCCCGAGGCGAGCAGTACTTC. Drawing the rest from reference TRBV28 and TRBJ2-7, the complete variable domain is DVKVTQSSRYLVKRTGEKVFLECVQDMDHENMFWYRQDPGLGLRLIYFSYDVKMKEKGDIPEGYSVSREKKERFSLILESASTNQTSMYLCASSSGRGPRGEQYFGPGTRLTVT.

This chain uses TRBV5-5 with TRBJ2-3; TRBD1 aligns across 7 bases. Germline V gives CDR1 SGHKS, CDR2 YYEKEE (reference sequence). V shed 0 bases, J shed 4 bases, and the junction held 5 bases outside the gene matches. The CDR3 sequence is 15 residues long. The CDR3 sequence is CASSLDGTVSDTQYF. CDR3 bases: TGTGCCAGCAGCTTGGATGGGACAGTGTCAGATACGCAGTATTTT.

The count of this clone is one. The V call is TRBV2, the J call TRBJ2-5, with D tentatively TRBD1 (6 bases). Germline V gene data show CDR1 as SNHLY and CDR2 as FYNNEI. The CDR3 is made up of 13 amino acids. Trimming took 4 bases from V and 4 from J, leaving 10 bases between them. CDR3 protein: CASSVTGLETQYF. CDR3 sequence (DNA): TGTGCCAGCAGTGTAACAGGGCTAGAGACCCAGTACTTC. The full variable domain, rest sourced from reference TRBV2 and TRBJ2-5, is EPEVTQTPSHQVTQMGQEVILRCVPISNHLYFYWYRQILGQKVEFLVSFYNNEISEKSEIFDDQFSVERPDGSNFTLKIRSTKLEDSAMYFCASSVTGLETQYFGPGTRLLVL.

This clone has more than one count but fewer than ten. The chain uses TRBV6-1 and TRBJ2-5; 12 nucleotides align to TRBD2. V lost 4 bases to trimming and J lost 5 bases; unmatched junction nucleotides: 8. From germline, CDR1 is MNHNS and CDR2 SASEGT. The CDR3 loop spans 16 amino acids. CDR3 nucleotide sequence: TGTGCCAGCAGTGGTCGACTAGCGGGAGAGGGGGAGACCCAGTACTTC. This encodes CASSGRLAGEGETQYF.

This clone has only one observation. The chain is built from TRBV29-1 and TRBJ1-3; no firm D call. Germline CDR1 reads SQVTM; CDR2 reads ANQGSEA. This CDR3 contains 11 residues. Deletions cut 5 bases from V and 4 bases from J, with 6 bases between. This CDR3 is CSVYSGNTIYF. The CDR3 DNA follows: TGCAGCGTTTATAGCGGAAACACCATATATTTT.

V gene TRBV5-6 combines with J gene TRBJ2-3; tentative D call: TRBD1 (5 bases). V was clipped by 3 bases and J by 5 bases, with 25 bases between them. This CDR3 has 18 residues. Germline CDR1 is SGHDT and CDR2 is YYEEEE. This chain's CDR3 is CASSSYSYLTDLGDTQYF. CDR3 bases: TGTGCCAGCAGCTCATACTCGTACCTGACAGACCTGGGAGATACGCAGTATTTT.

The chain uses TRBV9 and TRBJ1-4; unclear D gene. V was cut by 0 bases and J by 0 bases, with 6 bases left in between. The CDR3 covers 15 residues. Germline CDR1 is SGDLS and CDR2 is YYNGEE. CDR3 in amino acids: CASSVGVATNEKLFF. In nucleotides, the CDR3 is TGTGCCAGCAGCGTAGGAGTTGCAACTAATGAAAAACTGTTTTTT.

This clone has a handful of counts. The chain carries TRBV4-2 and TRBJ1-1; a weak D match, TRBD1 (5 bases). This CDR3 has 15 residues. V shed 0 bases and J shed 5 bases, with 13 bases lying between them. Germline loops: CDR1 LGHNA, CDR2 YNFKEQ. DNA of the CDR3: TGTGCCAGCAGCCAAGATTGGGGGGACGGGACTGAAGCTTTCTTT. Its protein is CASSQDWGDGTEAFF.

V and J are TRBV4-2 and TRBJ2-1, with 7 bases matching TRBD2. CDR3 length: 17 residues. Germline V CDR1 and CDR2: LGHNA, YNFKEQ. Trimming removed 0 bases from V and 0 bases from J; junction bases left unmatched: 5. CDR3 protein: CASSQDLGGGSYNEQFF. CDR3 bases: TGTGCCAGCAGCCAAGATCTGGGGGGGGGCTCCTACAATGAGCAGTTCTTC.

This chain joins TRBV21-1 and TRBJ1-5; the D call in the table, TRBD1, was not verified against the DNA. TRBV21-1 is shown as a pseudogene. The CDR3 length is 19 residues. This CDR3 reads CASPFRPGTGKNCNQPQHF. The CDR3 DNA sequence: TGTGCCAGCCCGTTCCGCCCCGGGACAGGGAAGAATTGCAATCAGCCCCAGCATTTT.

The chain links TRBV10-3 to TRBJ1-5; D call uncertain. CDR3 length: 13 amino acids. From germline, CDR1 is ENHRY and CDR2 SYGVKD. Trimming shortened V by 4 bases and J by 7 bases, and 11 bases separated the two germline ends. CDR3 bases: TGTGCCATCAGTGTCGAGGTTGGGCAGCCCCAGCATTTT. Its protein product is CAISVEVGQPQHF.

The V and J genes are TRBV15 and TRBJ1-6, with 10 bases identical to TRBD1. V lost 8 bases and J lost 9; bases outside the gene matches: 4. This CDR3 is built from 13 residues. Germline V gene sequence: CDR1 LNHNV, CDR2 YYDKDF (reference sequence). CDR3 residues: CATSRDRGSPLHF. DNA for the CDR3: TGTGCCACCTCGAGGGACAGGGGTTCACCCCTCCACTTT.

This clone has only one observation. V gene TRBV28 combines with J gene TRBJ1-1; D is undetermined. The CDR3 extends over 16 amino acids. The V gene lost 4 bases and the J gene lost 3 bases, with 18 bases spanning the gap. Germline CDR1 and CDR2: MDHEN and SYDVKM. The CDR3 coding sequence is TGTGCCAGCAGTTCACAGCTAGCAACAAAGGACACTGAAGCTTTCTTT. Translated, it gives CASSSQLATKDTEAFF.

This chain uses TRBV10-2 with TRBJ2-5; 8 nucleotides match TRBD2. Germline values: CDR1 WSHSY, CDR2 SAAADI. The junction had 7 bases not matched to a gene; V was cut back by 7 bases and J by 3 bases. The CDR3 runs to 14 residues. This chain's CDR3 is CASKRLAKEETQYF. In DNA, the CDR3 is TGCGCCAGCAAGAGACTAGCGAAGGAAGAGACCCAGTACTTC.

The chain combines TRBV27 with TRBJ2-1; TRBD2 agrees at 8 bases. The CDR3 runs to 16 residues. Germline trimming cut 2 bases from V and 6 bases from J; bases unmatched to any gene: 9. CDR1 is MNHEY and CDR2 is SMNVEV in the germline V gene (reference sequence). CDR3 DNA sequence: TGTGCCAGCAGTTTAGCAGCCGGGGGGGCCTTCAATGAGCAGTTCTTC. The encoded protein is CASSLAAGGAFNEQFF.

This clone has a single count. V and J are TRBV14 and TRBJ1-2, with TRBD1 identical over 7 bases. This CDR3 comprises 15 residues. In germline, CDR1 is SGHDN, CDR2 FVKESK. J gave up 6 bases and V 4 bases, and 11 bases lay outside the gene matches. The CDR3 spells CASSRLTGVADGYTF. The CDR3 DNA sequence: TGTGCCAGCAGCCGCTTAACAGGGGTTGCCGATGGCTACACCTTC.

This chain connects TRBV4-2 to TRBJ2-1, with TRBD2 as a possible D gene (7 bases). The CDR3 loop spans 17 amino acids. V gave up 0 bases and J gave up 5 bases, with 17 bases separating them. Germline V gene sequence: CDR1 LGHNA, CDR2 YNFKEQ. The CDR3 region has the DNA TGTGCCAGCAGCCAAGATAGAGGCGGGGGCCGCCACAATGAGCAGTTCTTC. Its translation: CASSQDRGGGRHNEQFF.

The gene calls are TRBV7-2 and TRBJ1-4; 9 bases agree with TRBD1. Germline loops: CDR1 SGHTA, CDR2 FQGNSA. The CDR3 consists of 15 residues. V was pared by 5 bases and J by 6 bases, with 7 bases of the junction left unmatched. CDR3 bases: TGTGCCAGCAGCCTCCGACAGGGGGAAGATGAAAAACTGTTTTTT. Protein sequence: CASSLRQGEDEKLFF.

The chain uses TRBV2 and TRBJ2-7; the D is unclear. This CDR3 is built from 14 residues. V lost 7 bases and J 7 bases, leaving 20 bases between the germline ends. CDR1 and CDR2 (germline): SNHLY, FYNNEI. This CDR3 reads CASTAGSPPWEQYF. The CDR3 DNA reads TGTGCCAGCACAGCCGGGTCCCCCCCGTGGGAGCAGTACTTC.

The CDR3 sequence is CASRSPGLAGAWNEQFF. The DNA of the CDR3 is TGTGCCAGCAGGTCCCCGGGACTAGCGGGAGCTTGGAATGAGCAGTTCTTC. The chain links TRBV5-6 to TRBJ2-1, with TRBD2 identical over 14 bases. The CDR3 has 17 residues. Losses at the gene ends were 5 bases for V and 7 bases for J; bases not matched to a gene: 11. Germline V gives CDR1 SGHDT, CDR2 YYEEEE.

This CDR3 is CASSLDSGEAFF. The CDR3 DNA follows: TGTGCCAGCAGCTTAGATAGCGGGGAAGCTTTCTTT. The chain is built from TRBV11-3 and TRBJ1-1; D unclear. Germline V gene sequence: CDR1 SGHNT, CDR2 YENEEA. There are 12 residues in the CDR3. V was pared by 0 bases and J by 8 bases, with 7 bases between.

The CDR3 reads CAWSFGGDQPQHF. DNA for the CDR3: TGTGCCTGGAGTTTTGGGGGCGATCAGCCCCAGCATTTT. The rearrangement links TRBV30 to TRBJ1-5; TRBD1 is a possible D gene (6 bases). The CDR3 is made up of 13 amino acids. With 2 bases removed from V and 5 bases from J, the gap between germline ends came to 10 bases. Germline CDR1 reads GTSNPN; CDR2 reads SVGIG (reference sequence).